What follows describes a single TCR beta chain. Its antigen remains unidentified. The data stem from a study of vaccination effects on CD4 cells after COVID-19. Profiling relied on immunoSEQ multiplex PCR, and the TCRdb table lists in-frame clones only, not all of them. The sample includes tens of thousands of clones, around 72% of them seen just once. Sequencing was preceded by expansion of antigen-specific CD4+ T cells with viral peptide pools in the ViraFEST assay. Subsequent to less than twelve days of culture, CD4+ T cells were isolated. The vaccine recipients had no prior SARS-CoV-2 infection, with negative nucleocapsid antibodies. CDR1 and CDR2 (germline): SGHRS, YFSETQ. V was cut by 2 bases and J by 3 bases, with 8 bases left in between. The CDR3 extends over 13 amino acids.

The material was CD4+ T cells from PBMCs cultured with HCoV-OC43 spike peptides, obtained before COVID-19 vaccination. Subset given: HCoV-OC43 spike overlapping peptide pool stimulation. The receptor was derived from a human donor who received a COVID-19 vaccine. The genes are TRBV5-1 and TRBJ1-1; tentative D call: TRBD1 (5 bases). In DNA form, the CDR3 reads TGCGCCAGCAGCTTCGACAGCTACACTGAAGCTTTCTTT. It encodes CASSFDSYTEAFF. The full variable domain, rest sourced from reference TRBV5-1 and TRBJ1-1, is KAGVTQTPRYLIKTRGQQVTLSCSPISGHRSVSWYQQTPGQGLQFLFEYFSETQRNKGNFPGRFSGRQFSNSRSEMNVSTLELGDSALYLCASSFDSYTEAFFGQGTRLTVV.